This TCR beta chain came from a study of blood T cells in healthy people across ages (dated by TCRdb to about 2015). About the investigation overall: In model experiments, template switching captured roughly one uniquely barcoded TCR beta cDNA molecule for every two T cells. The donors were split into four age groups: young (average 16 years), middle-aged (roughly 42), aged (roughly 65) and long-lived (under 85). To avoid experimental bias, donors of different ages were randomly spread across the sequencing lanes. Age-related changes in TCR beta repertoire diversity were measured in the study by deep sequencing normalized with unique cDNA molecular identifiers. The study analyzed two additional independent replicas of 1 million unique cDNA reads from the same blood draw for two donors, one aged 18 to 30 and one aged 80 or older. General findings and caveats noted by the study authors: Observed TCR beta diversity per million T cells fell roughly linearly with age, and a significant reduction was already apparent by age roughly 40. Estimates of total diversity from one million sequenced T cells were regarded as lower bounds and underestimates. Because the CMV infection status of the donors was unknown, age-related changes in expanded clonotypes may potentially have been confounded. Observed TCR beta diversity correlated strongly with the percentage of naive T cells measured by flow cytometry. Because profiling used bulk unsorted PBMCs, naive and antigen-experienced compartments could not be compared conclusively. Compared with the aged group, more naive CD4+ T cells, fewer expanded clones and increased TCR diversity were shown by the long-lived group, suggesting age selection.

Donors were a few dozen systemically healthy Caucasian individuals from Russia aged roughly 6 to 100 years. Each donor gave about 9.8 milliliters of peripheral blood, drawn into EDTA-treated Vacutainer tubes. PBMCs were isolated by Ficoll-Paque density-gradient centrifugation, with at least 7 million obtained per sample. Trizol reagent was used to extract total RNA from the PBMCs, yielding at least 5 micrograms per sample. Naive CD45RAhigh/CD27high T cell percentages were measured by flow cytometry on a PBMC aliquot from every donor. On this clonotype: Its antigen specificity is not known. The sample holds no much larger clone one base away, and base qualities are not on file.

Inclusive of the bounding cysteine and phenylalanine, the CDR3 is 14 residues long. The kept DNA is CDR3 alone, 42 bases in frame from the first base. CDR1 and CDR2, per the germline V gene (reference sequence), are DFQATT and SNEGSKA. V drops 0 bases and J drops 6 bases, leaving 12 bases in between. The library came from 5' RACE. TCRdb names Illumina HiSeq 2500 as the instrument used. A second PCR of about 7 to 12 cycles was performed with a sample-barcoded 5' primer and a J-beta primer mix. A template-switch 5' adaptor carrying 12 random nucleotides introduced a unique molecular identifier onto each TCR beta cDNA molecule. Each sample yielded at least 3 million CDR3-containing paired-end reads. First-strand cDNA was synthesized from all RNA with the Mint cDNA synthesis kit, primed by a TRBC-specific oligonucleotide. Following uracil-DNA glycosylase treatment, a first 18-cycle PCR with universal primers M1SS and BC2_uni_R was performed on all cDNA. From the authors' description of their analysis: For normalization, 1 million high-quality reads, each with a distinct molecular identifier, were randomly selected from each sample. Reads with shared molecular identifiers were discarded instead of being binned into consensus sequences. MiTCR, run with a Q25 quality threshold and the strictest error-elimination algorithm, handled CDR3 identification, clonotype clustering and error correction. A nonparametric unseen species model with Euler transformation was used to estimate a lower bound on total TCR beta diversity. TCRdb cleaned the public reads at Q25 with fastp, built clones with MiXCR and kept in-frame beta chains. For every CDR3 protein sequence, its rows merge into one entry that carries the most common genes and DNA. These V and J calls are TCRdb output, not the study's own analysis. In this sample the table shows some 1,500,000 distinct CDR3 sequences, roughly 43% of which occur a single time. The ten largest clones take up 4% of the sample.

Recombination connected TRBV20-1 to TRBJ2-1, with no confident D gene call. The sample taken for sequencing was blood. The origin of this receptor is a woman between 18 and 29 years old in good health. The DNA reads TGCAGTGCTAGAGATGTTAGAGCGAGCAATGAGCAGTTCTTC. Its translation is CSARDVRASNEQFF.